The source of this T cell receptor beta chain is a study of identical twins. Each CDR3 protein is one row after TCRdb ran MiXCR on the 5' RACE reads. The sample lists 1.5 million to 2 million distinct CDR3 sequences, less than 35% occurring once. Everyone who donated was a healthy Caucasian. This CDR3 is 11 amino acids long. The V end was cut by 4 bases, the J end by 7 bases, with 7 bases between. Germline loops: CDR1 MGHDK, CDR2 SYGVNS. The chain uses TRBV25-1 and TRBJ1-1; D call uncertain. The sequence derives from a newborn girl in good health. The sequencing sample was made of cord blood. For the CDR3, the DNA is TGTGCCAGCAGTGCCTCCGTTGAAGCTTTCTTT. Its translation is CASSASVEAFF.